This is a list of T cell receptor beta chains from one sample in a study of graft-versus-host responses after intestinal transplantation. Which antigens these TCRs recognize remains unknown. TCRdb's copy holds only in-frame clones and misses some; the assay was immunoSEQ multiplex PCR. The table includes about 70,000 clones, 85% to 95% detected once. Sequences were derived from unstimulated CD8+ T cells sorted from spleen or lymph node cells, sampled before intestinal transplant. Receptor source: a human donor who received an intestinal transplant. CDR3s include the opening cysteine and the closing phenylalanine or tryptophan. A D gene is named only where the DNA matches it firmly. The size field is filled for only some rows; it gives once, few, many or a size class.

v_call,clone_size,cdr3_length,d_call,j_call,cdr3_aa,cdr3_nt
TRBV29-1,.,14,TRBD1,TRBJ2-1,CSVVTGPYHNEQFF,TGCAGCGTGGTGACAGGGCCCTACCACAATGAGCAGTTCTTC
TRBV25-1,.,16,.,TRBJ1-2,CASSEWRLHHGQGYTF,TGTGCCAGCAGTGAATGGAGGCTACACCATGGGCAGGGCTACACCTTC
TRBV7-9,.,16,TRBD2,TRBJ2-3,CASSLSLAGGTDTQYF,TGTGCCAGCAGCTTAAGCCTAGCGGGAGGCACAGATACGCAGTATTTT
TRBV30,.,19,TRBD2,TRBJ2-5,CAWSPRDSPSGRGQETQYF,TGTGCCTGGAGTCCGCGGGACAGCCCTAGCGGGAGAGGCCAAGAGACCCAGTACTTC
TRBV6-1,.,15,.,TRBJ1-2,CASMKDRTLLYGYTF,TGTGCCAGCATGAAGGACCGAACCCTCCTTTATGGCTACACCTTC
TRBV6-6,few,16,.,TRBJ2-7,CASSYPQGRGTYEQYF,TGTGCCAGCAGTTACCCACAGGGGAGGGGTACCTACGAGCAGTACTTC
TRBV27,once,15,.,TRBJ2-3,CASSQWGSPTDTQYF,TGTGCCAGCTCCCAGTGGGGATCCCCCACAGATACGCAGTATTTT
TRBV19,.,13,.,TRBJ2-3,CASSIGGADTQYF,TGTGCCAGTAGTATCGGGGGAGCAGATACGCAGTATTTT
TRBV2,once,14,.,TRBJ2-7,CASSALEGGLEQYF,TGTGCCAGCAGTGCCCTGGAGGGGGGGCTCGAGCAGTACTTC
TRBV11-2,.,14,.,TRBJ2-7,CASSLGFSDYEQYF,TGTGCCAGCAGCTTAGGTTTTAGCGATTACGAGCAGTACTTC
TRBV28,.,21,.,TRBJ1-5,CASTCFPPGGPLFYSNQPQHF,TGTGCCAGCACTTGTTTCCCCCCAGGAGGTCCCCTTTTTTATAGCAATCAGCCCCAGCATTTT
TRBV6-5,.,15,TRBD2,TRBJ2-7,CASSYGRGAYYEQYF,TGTGCCAGCAGTTACGGGCGGGGGGCCTACTACGAGCAGTACTTC
TRBV11-2,.,15,TRBD1,TRBJ2-7,CASSPVGQGVYEQYF,TGTGCCAGCAGCCCCGTCGGACAGGGAGTCTACGAGCAGTACTTC
TRBV7-9,.,15,.,TRBJ2-1,CASSLLSEPYNEQFF,TGTGCCAGCAGCTTACTTAGCGAACCCTACAATGAGCAGTTCTTC
TRBV5-1,.,14,.,TRBJ1-5,CASSPLAENQPQHF,TGCGCCAGCAGCCCCTTGGCGGAAAATCAGCCCCAGCATTTT
TRBV5-1,few,15,.,TRBJ1-5,CASSREGGRNQPQHF,TGCGCCAGCAGCCGGGAGGGGGGAAGAAATCAGCCCCAGCATTTT
TRBV28,.,15,.,TRBJ2-3,CASSLGGGIADTQYF,TGTGCCAGCAGTTTGGGCGGTGGGATCGCAGATACGCAGTATTTT
TRBV9,once,16,.,TRBJ2-7,CASSVGGRIPSYEQYF,TGTGCCAGCAGCGTAGGGGGCCGTATCCCCTCCTACGAGCAGTACTTC
TRBV5-6,.,16,TRBD2,TRBJ2-1,CASSSDTSGSENEQFF,TGTGCCAGCAGCTCCGATACTAGCGGGAGTGAAAATGAGCAGTTCTTC
TRBV30,.,14,TRBD2,TRBJ2-1,CAWSLGGSYNEQFF,TGTGCCTGGAGTCTGGGCGGGAGCTACAATGAGCAGTTCTTC
TRBV13,.,14,TRBD2,TRBJ2-7,CASSLSGKTYEQYF,TGTGCCAGCAGCTTAAGCGGGAAGACGTACGAGCAGTACTTC
TRBV28,once,16,TRBD1,TRBJ2-1,CASSLLQGSSYNEQFF,TGTGCCAGCAGTTTACTACAGGGGAGCTCCTACAATGAGCAGTTCTTC
TRBV19,.,17,TRBD2,TRBJ2-1,CASSIAEREGSYNEQFF,TGTGCCAGTAGTATAGCGGAGCGGGAGGGATCCTACAATGAGCAGTTCTTC
TRBV4-2,.,16,TRBD1,TRBJ2-7,CASSQEAGGVSDEQYF,TGTGCCAGCAGCCAAGAAGCAGGGGGCGTTTCAGACGAGCAGTACTTC
TRBV6-6,.,15,TRBD1,TRBJ1-1,CASSYNHRTGPEAFF,TGTGCCAGCAGTTACAACCATCGGACAGGTCCTGAAGCTTTCTTT
TRBV29-1,.,14,.,TRBJ2-3,CSVEEAAATDTQYF,TGCAGCGTTGAGGAGGCGGCCGCCACAGATACGCAGTATTTT
TRBV5-6,.,13,.,TRBJ1-1,CASSSGTEIEAFF,TGTGCCAGCAGCTCAGGGACCGAAATTGAAGCTTTCTTT
TRBV10-3,.,16,TRBD1,TRBJ2-3,CAIRSGTGGPTDTQYF,TGTGCCATCAGGTCCGGGACAGGGGGCCCCACAGATACGCAGTATTTT
TRBV4-1,.,12,.,TRBJ2-7,CASSQDFYEQYF,TGCGCCAGCAGCCAGGATTTCTACGAGCAGTACTTC
TRBV27,once,19,.,TRBJ2-6,CASSSPAAGYRSGANVLTF,TGTGCCAGCAGTTCCCCGGCAGCAGGGTACCGCTCTGGGGCCAACGTCCTGACTTTC
TRBV5-4,.,11,.,TRBJ2-1,CASSSLNEQFF,TGTGCCAGCAGCTCCCTCAATGAGCAGTTCTTC
TRBV27,.,13,.,TRBJ1-5,CASSADSNQPQHF,TGTGCCAGCAGTGCGGACAGCAATCAGCCCCAGCATTTT
TRBV28,.,13,.,TRBJ2-7,CASSRTYTYEQYF,TGTGCCAGCAGCCGAACCTATACCTACGAGCAGTACTTC
TRBV2,.,13,.,TRBJ2-1,CASSVGGSRGCIF,TGTGCCAGCAGTGTTGGGGGGAGTAGGGGTTGTATCTTC
TRBV27,once,14,.,TRBJ2-7,CASSSGTGPYEQYF,TGTGCCAGCAGTTCCGGGACGGGCCCCTACGAGCAGTACTTC
TRBV28,.,17,.,TRBJ2-5,CASSTGEIRDWQETQYF,TGTGCCAGCAGTACCGGGGAGATTCGGGATTGGCAAGAGACCCAGTACTTC
TRBV6-6,.,14,.,TRBJ2-7,CASITGEGSYEQYF,TGTGCCAGCATAACAGGGGAGGGTTCCTACGAGCAGTACTTC
TRBV30,.,13,TRBD1,TRBJ2-7,CAWSASGGYEQYF,TGTGCCTGGAGTGCATCAGGGGGCTACGAGCAGTACTTC
TRBV2,once,12,.,TRBJ2-3,CASRGITDTQYF,TGTGCCAGCAGAGGGATCACAGATACGCAGTATTTT
TRBV4-1,.,17,.,TRBJ2-6,CASSQDKGYSGANVLTF,TGCGCCAGCAGCCAAGATAAAGGGTACTCTGGGGCCAACGTCCTGACTTTC
TRBV5-4,once,15,.,TRBJ2-7,CASSPEQGPPYEQYF,TGTGCCAGCAGCCCAGAACAGGGACCCCCCTACGAGCAGTACTTC
TRBV28,.,14,TRBD2,TRBJ2-1,CASSLTSGNNEQFF,TGTGCCAGCAGTTTAACTAGCGGAAACAATGAGCAGTTCTTC
TRBV15,.,14,.,TRBJ2-7,CATSSGVLSYEQYF,TGTGCCACCAGCAGCGGGGTATTAAGCTACGAGCAGTACTTC
TRBV6-5,.,16,.,TRBJ2-2,CASSYLVPLFTGELFF,TGTGCCAGCAGTTATCTAGTCCCCCTTTTCACCGGGGAGCTGTTTTTT
TRBV6-1,.,17,TRBD1,TRBJ2-7,CASSEGAPTGRTYEQYF,TGTGCCAGCAGTGAAGGTGCACCGACAGGGCGAACCTACGAGCAGTACTTC
TRBV2,few,13,.,TRBJ2-4,CASNGQAKNIQYF,TGTGCCAGCAATGGCCAGGCCAAAAACATTCAGTACTTC
TRBV7-9,.,18,.,TRBJ1-1,CASSFGLAPRASNTEAFF,TGTGCCAGCAGCTTCGGTCTTGCACCCCGGGCCTCGAACACTGAAGCTTTCTTT
TRBV6-5,.,15,TRBD2,TRBJ2-3,CASSLGGAITDTQYF,TGTGCCAGCAGTTTGGGAGGGGCCATCACAGATACGCAGTATTTT
TRBV14,.,18,.,TRBJ2-7,CASSQEGDLDRAGYEQYF,TGTGCCAGCAGCCAAGAAGGGGACTTAGACCGAGCTGGGTACGAGCAGTACTTC
TRBV27,.,19,.,TRBJ1-2,CASSPGQPGPEIPNYGYTF,TGTGCCAGCAGTCCGGGGCAGCCCGGACCAGAGATCCCTAACTATGGCTACACCTTC
TRBV30,.,13,.,TRBJ2-7,CAWSVGADYEQYF,TGTGCCTGGAGTGTAGGGGCGGACTACGAGCAGTACTTC
TRBV30,.,15,.,TRBJ2-2,CAWGGDWKNTGELFF,TGTGCCTGGGGTGGGGACTGGAAGAACACCGGGGAGCTGTTTTTT
TRBV4-1,.,15,TRBD1,TRBJ2-1,CASSQGDRGNNEQFF,TGCGCCAGCAGCCAAGGGGACAGGGGTAACAATGAGCAGTTCTTC
TRBV5-1,.,13,.,TRBJ1-1,CASGWGRGTEAFF,TGCGCCAGCGGGTGGGGGCGCGGCACTGAAGCTTTCTTT
TRBV5-1,.,13,TRBD1,TRBJ2-5,CASSLGQAETQYF,TGCGCCAGCAGCCTCGGACAGGCGGAGACCCAGTACTTC
TRBV5-1,.,15,TRBD1,TRBJ1-4,CASSGTGTTNEKLFF,TGCGCCAGCAGCGGGACAGGAACAACTAATGAAAAACTGTTTTTT
TRBV5-6,.,14,.,TRBJ1-5,CASSLAARGQPQHF,TGTGCCAGCAGCTTGGCGGCACGTGGACAGCCCCAGCATTTT
TRBV27,.,15,TRBD1,TRBJ1-2,CASSWGVGQGDGYTF,TGTGCCAGCAGTTGGGGAGTCGGACAGGGTGACGGCTACACCTTC
TRBV5-1,.,14,.,TRBJ2-2,CASSHRDNTGELFF,TGCGCCAGCAGTCACAGGGATAACACCGGGGAGCTGTTTTTT
TRBV19,few,12,.,TRBJ2-7,CASSIVGLEQYF,TGTGCCAGTAGTATCGTAGGTCTCGAGCAGTACTTC